One sample yielded the 21 T cell receptor beta chains listed below, sequenced in a study of shared clonotypes between healthy human individuals. The method was immunoSEQ multiplex PCR; TCRdb's version includes in-frame clones alone and lacks a portion of them. The data contain 950,000 to 1,100,000 clones, about three quarters of them singletons. The sequencing sample was made of memory CD4+ T cells sorted from blood. Subset described: CD45RA-negative fraction. These receptors originate from a man aged 18 to 29 in good health.

This chain joins TRBV30 and TRBJ1-1, with TRBD1 as a possible D gene (6 bases). This CDR3 comprises 12 residues. Germline lookup yields CDR1 GTSNPN and CDR2 SVGIG (reference sequence). V was pared by 5 bases and J by 7 bases, with 14 bases between. CDR3 sequence reads: CAWEKQGVEAFF. The CDR3 nucleotides are TGTGCCTGGGAGAAACAGGGTGTTGAAGCTTTCTTT. Full variable domain (rest looked up from reference TRBV30 and TRBJ1-1): SQTIHQWPATLVQPVGSPLSLECTVEGTSNPNLYWYRQAAGRGLQLLFYSVGIGQISSEVPQNLSASRPQDRQFILSSKKLLLSDSGFYLCAWEKQGVEAFFGQGTRLTVV.

J is TRBJ2-4 and V is TRBV29-1; a possible D gene is TRBD1 (6 bases). The CDR3 extends over 13 amino acids. Germline V lookup: CDR1 SQVTM, CDR2 ANQGSEA. Trimming cost V 7 bases and J 11 bases, with 21 bases left between them. The CDR3 DNA reads TGCAGCGCCGCGCACGTGGACAGATTCCTTCAGTACTTC. This sequence encodes CSAAHVDRFLQYF.

The chain has TRBV5-6 and TRBJ2-2, with 12 bases aligning to TRBD2. The germline V gene has CDR1 SGHDT and CDR2 YYEEEE. The CDR3 is 14 amino acids. Losses at the gene ends were 4 bases for V and 8 bases for J; bases not matched to a gene: 3. Written as DNA, the CDR3 is TGTGCCAGCAGCCTCCTAGCGGGAGGGGGGGAGCTGTTTTTT. Protein: CASSLLAGGGELFF.

The chain recombines TRBV30 with TRBJ1-1; D might be TRBD1 (5 bases). The germline gives CDR1 GTSNPN, CDR2 SVGIG (reference sequence). Between the trimmed V and J ends, which lost 7 bases and 10 bases, there was a span of 22 bases. The CDR3 consists of 13 residues. The CDR3 region has the DNA TGTGCCTCCCTCGGGGAGCGGGGCAACAGAGCTTTCTTT. Protein product: CASLGERGNRAFF.

The chain recombines TRBV5-4 with TRBJ2-2; the match to TRBD2 covers 8 bases. The V and J ends lost 5 bases and 2 bases, in that order; junction bases with no gene match: 8. Germline CDR1 is SGHNT and CDR2 is YYREEE (reference sequence). This CDR3 is built from 16 residues. The CDR3 spells CASRKGLAENTGELFF. The CDR3 DNA follows: TGTGCCAGCAGAAAAGGACTAGCAGAAAACACCGGGGAGCTGTTTTTT.

This clone was detected once. Within the sample, other DNA sequences also encode this same CDR3. The CDR3 nucleotides read TGTGCCAGCAGCTTAGCGCGGGACAGGTCCTACGAGCAGTACTTC. It specifies CASSLARDRSYEQYF. V usage is TRBV11-2 and J usage is TRBJ2-7; 8 bases line up with TRBD1. With 1 base clipped from V and 1 base from J, the junction kept 3 bases outside the gene matches. The germline V gene has CDR1 SGHAT and CDR2 FQNNGV. The CDR3 loop spans 15 amino acids.

This rearrangement joins TRBV21-1 to TRBJ1-5. TRBV21-1 is recorded as a pseudogene. The CDR3 has 16 residues. This CDR3 reads CASSKVGREGNQPQHF. The CDR3 DNA sequence: TGTGCCAGCAGCAAAGTGGGGAGGGAGGGCAATCAGCCCCAGCATTTT.

The chain links TRBV28 to TRBJ2-3; 8 positions match TRBD1. Per germline, CDR1 MDHEN and CDR2 SYDVKM. The CDR3 length is 16 residues. V was clipped by 3 bases and J by 4 bases; unmatched bases: 9. For the CDR3, the DNA is TGTGCCAGCAGTTTTGGGAGACAGGGGATTTCAGATACGCAGTATTTT. Translating gives CASSFGRQGISDTQYF.

This sequence joins TRBV5-1 and TRBJ2-5; D not certain. The CDR3 has 17 amino acids. Trimming shortened V by 2 bases and J by 3 bases, and 20 bases separated the two germline ends. Germline CDR1 SGHRS, CDR2 YFSETQ. The CDR3 nucleotides are TGCGCCAGCAGCTTAGGTAGGATGCCACTCAATGAAGAGACCCAGTACTTC. Translating it yields CASSLGRMPLNEETQYF.

The chain is built from TRBV6-7 and TRBJ2-1, with 9 bases that match TRBD1. TRBV6-7 is an open reading frame, and its role is uncertain. V shed 6 bases, J shed 9 bases, and the junction held 9 bases outside the gene matches. The CDR3 runs to 14 residues. Written as DNA, the CDR3 is TGTGCCAGCAGCCAATACGAGACAGGGGGTGAGCAGTTCTTC. Amino acid sequence: CASSQYETGGEQFF.

This clone was observed a single time. The rearrangement joins TRBV7-6 to TRBJ1-1; 7 nucleotides line up with TRBD1. V gave up 4 bases and J gave up 3 bases; unmatched junction bases: 2. CDR1 is SGHVS, CDR2 FNYEAQ, per germline. This CDR3 has 13 amino acids. The CDR3 here is CASSSDRDTEAFF. CDR3 bases: TGTGCCAGCAGCTCCGACAGGGACACTGAAGCTTTCTTT.

V gene TRBV30 combines with J gene TRBJ2-1; no reliable D call. Germline V gene data show CDR1 as GTSNPN and CDR2 as SVGIG (reference sequence). V gave up 0 bases and J gave up 8 bases, with 5 bases separating them. The CDR3 sequence is 11 residues long. CDR3 DNA sequence: TGTGCCTGGAGTGTTGCCGATGAGCAGTTCTTC. This translates into CAWSVADEQFF. Complete variable domain (other parts from reference TRBV30 and TRBJ2-1): SQTIHQWPATLVQPVGSPLSLECTVEGTSNPNLYWYRQAAGRGLQLLFYSVGIGQISSEVPQNLSASRPQDRQFILSSKKLLLSDSGFYLCAWSVADEQFFGPGTRLTVL.

This chain links TRBV6-4 with TRBJ2-4; TRBD1 matches 7 bases. The CDR3 runs 16 residues. The J segment lost 0 bases and the V segment lost 5 bases, leaving 7 bases of the junction unmatched. Germline V gene data show CDR1 as MRHNA and CDR2 as SNTAGT. The CDR3 bases are TGTGCCAGCAGTCGTGAAGGGGGCTTAGCCAAAAACATTCAGTACTTC. It translates to CASSREGGLAKNIQYF.

About this clone: A junction boundary mismatches the germline segment, possibly from a read error. Other DNA sequences from this sample encode an identical CDR3 as well. The chain couples TRBV13 to TRBJ2-2; either TRBD1 or TRBD2 may supply D (5 bases each). The germline gives CDR1 PRHDT, CDR2 FYEKMQ (reference sequence). This CDR3 is built from 17 residues. The CDR3 nucleotides read TGTGCCAGTAGCTTAGGTTACCGGGGCGGCGACACCGGGGAGCTGTTTTTT. This encodes CASSLGYRGGDTGELFF. Based on the CDR3 plus reference TRBV13 and TRBJ2-2, the full variable domain is AAGVIQSPRHLIKEKRETATLKCYPIPRHDTVYWYQQGPGQDPQFLISFYEKMQSDKGSIPDRFSAQQFSDYHSELNMSSLELGDSALYFCASSLGYRGGDTGELFFGEGSRLTVL.

The V and J genes are TRBV7-2 and TRBJ1-5; D gene unclear. V dropped 5 bases and J dropped 0 bases, with 17 bases sitting between them. The CDR3 is made up of 17 amino acids. The germline gives CDR1 SGHTA, CDR2 FQGNSA. This chain's CDR3 is CASSLTAQAHSNQPQHF. CDR3 nucleotides: TGTGCCAGCAGCCTTACGGCGCAAGCCCATAGCAATCAGCCCCAGCATTTT.

This chain uses TRBV7-2 with TRBJ2-1; D is uncertain. Germline assignment: CDR1 SGHTA and CDR2 FQGNSA. The CDR3 is made up of 12 amino acids. Trimming pared 1 base from V and 10 bases from J, leaving 8 bases between. CDR3 sequence (DNA): TGTGCCAGCAGCTTAGTCGGTTGGGAGCAGTTCTTC. It translates to CASSLVGWEQFF.

This clone was counted once. V usage is TRBV7-2 and J usage is TRBJ2-5; the match to TRBD2 covers 12 bases. Germline CDR1 is SGHTA and CDR2 is FQGNSA. The V segment lost 5 bases and the J segment 5 bases; nucleotides outside the gene matches: 6. CDR3 size: 15 residues. This CDR3 is CASSPRLAGVETQYF. The CDR3 nucleotides read TGTGCCAGCAGCCCCCGACTAGCGGGAGTTGAGACCCAGTACTTC.

V gene TRBV30 combines with J gene TRBJ1-6, with D hard to call. The CDR3 is 12 residues long. Trimming stripped 3 bases from V and 10 bases from J, with 10 bases between. The germline V gene has CDR1 GTSNPN and CDR2 SVGIG (reference sequence). The CDR3 sequence is CAWSPSESPLHF. For the CDR3, the DNA is TGTGCCTGGAGCCCGTCTGAGTCACCCCTCCACTTT.

The rearrangement uses TRBV10-2 and TRBJ2-7, with D perhaps TRBD2 (5 bases). Germline assignment: CDR1 WSHSY and CDR2 SAAADI. This CDR3 has 14 residues. V was pared by 8 bases and J by 3 bases, with 17 bases between. CDR3 residues: CASRGGSAIYEQYF. CDR3 DNA: TGCGCCAGCCGGGGTGGCAGTGCGATCTACGAGCAGTACTTC.

This rearrangement joins TRBV7-8 to TRBJ2-5; D is possibly TRBD1 or TRBD2 (5 bases each). CDR3 length: 15 amino acids. Looked up from germline, CDR1 is SGHVS and CDR2 is FQNEAQ. Trimming stripped 4 bases from V and 6 bases from J, with 18 bases between. CDR3 protein: CASSSPRWDGQTQYF. The CDR3 DNA is TGTGCCAGCAGCTCCCCGCGTTGGGACGGTCAGACCCAGTACTTC.

V and J are TRBV5-1 and TRBJ2-5, with 10 nucleotides matching TRBD1. V was clipped by 4 bases and J by 4 bases; unmatched bases: 7. Germline V lookup: CDR1 SGHRS, CDR2 YFSETQ. The CDR3 runs 15 residues. The CDR3 reads CASSIPTGGAETQYF. DNA for the CDR3: TGCGCCAGCAGCATCCCGACAGGGGGCGCAGAGACCCAGTACTTC.